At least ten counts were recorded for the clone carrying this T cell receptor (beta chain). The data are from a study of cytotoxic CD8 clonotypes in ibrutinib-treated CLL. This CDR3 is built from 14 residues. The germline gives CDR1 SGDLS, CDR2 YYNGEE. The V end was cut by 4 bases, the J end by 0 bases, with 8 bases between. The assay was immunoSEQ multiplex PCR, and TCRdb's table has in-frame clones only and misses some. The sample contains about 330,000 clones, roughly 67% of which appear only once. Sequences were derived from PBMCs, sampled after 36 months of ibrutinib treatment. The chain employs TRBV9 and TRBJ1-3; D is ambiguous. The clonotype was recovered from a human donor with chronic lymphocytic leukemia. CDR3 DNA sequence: TGTGCCAGCAGCCGAGAATACTCTGGAAACACCATATATTTT. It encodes CASSREYSGNTIYF. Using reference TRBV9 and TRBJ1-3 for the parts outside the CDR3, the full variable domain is DSGVTQTPKHLITATGQRVTLRCSPRSGDLSVYWYQQSLDQGLQFLIQYYNGEERAKGNILERFSAQQFPDLHSELNLSSLELGDSALYFCASSREYSGNTIYFGEGSWLTVV.